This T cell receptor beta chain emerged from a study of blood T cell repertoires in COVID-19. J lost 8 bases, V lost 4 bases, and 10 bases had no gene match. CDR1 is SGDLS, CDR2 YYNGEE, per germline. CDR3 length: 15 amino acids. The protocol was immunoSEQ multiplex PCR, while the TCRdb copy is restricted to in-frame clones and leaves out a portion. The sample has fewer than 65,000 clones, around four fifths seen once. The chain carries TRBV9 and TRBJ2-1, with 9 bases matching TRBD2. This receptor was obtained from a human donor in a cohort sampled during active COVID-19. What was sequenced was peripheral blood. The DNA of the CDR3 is TGTGCCAGCAGCCCGTTTGGGGCGGGGGGGCATGAGCAGTTCTTC. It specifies CASSPFGAGGHEQFF.